This record covers a single TCR beta chain. The data stem from a study of blood T cell repertoires in COVID-19. Some clones are missing from TCRdb's copy, which holds only in-frame ones; the method was immunoSEQ multiplex PCR. The table has approximately 230,000 clones, roughly four fifths seen once; the top ten hold about 9.6%. This CDR3 is built from 17 residues. V was clipped by 5 bases and J by 2 bases; unmatched bases: 10. The V gene's germline CDR1 is MGHDK and CDR2 SYGVNS. This TCR was sampled from a man at least 80 years old with acute or convalescent COVID-19. V usage is TRBV25-1 and J usage is TRBJ2-7; 12 nucleotides agree with TRBD2. The specimen sequenced was peripheral blood. CDR3 amino acids: CASSRLAGGRGTYEQYF. Here the CDR3 DNA reads TGTGCCAGCAGTCGCCTAGCGGGAGGGCGGGGTACCTACGAGCAGTACTTC.